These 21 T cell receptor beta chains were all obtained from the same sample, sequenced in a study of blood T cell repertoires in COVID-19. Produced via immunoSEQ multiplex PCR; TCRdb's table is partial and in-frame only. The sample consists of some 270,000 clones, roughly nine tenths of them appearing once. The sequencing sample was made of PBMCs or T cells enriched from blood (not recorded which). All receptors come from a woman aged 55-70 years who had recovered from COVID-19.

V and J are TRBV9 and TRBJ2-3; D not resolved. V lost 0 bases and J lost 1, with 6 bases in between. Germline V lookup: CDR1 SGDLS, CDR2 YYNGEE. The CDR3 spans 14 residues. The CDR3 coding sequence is TGTGCCAGCAGCGTAGCGACTGGCACAGATACGCAGTATTTT. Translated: CASSVATGTDTQYF.

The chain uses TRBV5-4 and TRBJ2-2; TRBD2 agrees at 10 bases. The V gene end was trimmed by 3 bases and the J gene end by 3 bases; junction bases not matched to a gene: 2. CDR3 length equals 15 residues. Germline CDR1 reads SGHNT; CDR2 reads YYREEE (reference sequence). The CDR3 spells CASSWTSGHTGELFF. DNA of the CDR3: TGTGCCAGCAGCTGGACTAGCGGACACACCGGGGAGCTGTTTTTT.

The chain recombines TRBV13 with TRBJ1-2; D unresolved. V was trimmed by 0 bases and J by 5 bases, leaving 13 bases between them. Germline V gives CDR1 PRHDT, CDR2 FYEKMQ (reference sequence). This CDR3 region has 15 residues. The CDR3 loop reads CASSLGPGENYGYTF. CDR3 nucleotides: TGTGCCAGCAGCTTAGGCCCAGGTGAAAATTATGGCTACACCTTC.

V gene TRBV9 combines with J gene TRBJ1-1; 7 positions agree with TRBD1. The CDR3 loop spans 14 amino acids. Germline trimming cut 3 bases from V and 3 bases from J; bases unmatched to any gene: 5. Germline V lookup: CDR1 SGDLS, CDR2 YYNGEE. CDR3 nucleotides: TGTGCCAGCAGCGCAACCGGGACAGACACTGAAGCTTTCTTT. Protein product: CASSATGTDTEAFF.

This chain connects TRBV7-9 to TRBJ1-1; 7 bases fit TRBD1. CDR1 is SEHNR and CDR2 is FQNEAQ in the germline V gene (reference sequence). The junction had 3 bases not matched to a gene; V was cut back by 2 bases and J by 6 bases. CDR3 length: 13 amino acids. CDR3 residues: CASSLIQGAEAFF. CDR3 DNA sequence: TGTGCCAGCAGCTTAATTCAGGGGGCTGAAGCTTTCTTT. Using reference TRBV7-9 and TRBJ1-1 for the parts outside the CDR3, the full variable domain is DTGVSQNPRHKITKRGQNVTFRCDPISEHNRLYWYRQTLGQGPEFLTYFQNEAQLEKSRLLSDRFSAERPKGSFSTLEIQRTEQGDSAMYLCASSLIQGAEAFFGQGTRLTVV.

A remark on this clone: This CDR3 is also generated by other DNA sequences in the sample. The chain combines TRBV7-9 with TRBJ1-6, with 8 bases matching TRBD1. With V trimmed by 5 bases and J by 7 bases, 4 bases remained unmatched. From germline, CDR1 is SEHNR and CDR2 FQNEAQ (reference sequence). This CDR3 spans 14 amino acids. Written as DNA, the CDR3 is TGTGCCAGCAGCCCGACAGGGGAGAATTCACCCCTCCACTTT. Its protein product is CASSPTGENSPLHF.

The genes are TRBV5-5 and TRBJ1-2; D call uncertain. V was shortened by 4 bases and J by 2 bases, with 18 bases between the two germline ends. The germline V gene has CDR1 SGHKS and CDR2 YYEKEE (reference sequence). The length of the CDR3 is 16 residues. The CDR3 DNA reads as TGTGCCAGCAGCCCAATCGTCCAGACTTTAAACTATGGCTACACCTTC. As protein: CASSPIVQTLNYGYTF.

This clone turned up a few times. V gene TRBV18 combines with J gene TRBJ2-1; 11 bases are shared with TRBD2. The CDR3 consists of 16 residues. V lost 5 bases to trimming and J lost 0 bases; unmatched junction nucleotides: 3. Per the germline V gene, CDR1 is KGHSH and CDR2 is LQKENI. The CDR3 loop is CASSVAGGPSYNEQFF. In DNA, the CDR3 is TGTGCCAGCTCAGTAGCGGGAGGGCCCTCCTACAATGAGCAGTTCTTC. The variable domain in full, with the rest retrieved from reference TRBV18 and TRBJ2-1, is NAGVMQNPRHLVRRRGQEARLRCSPMKGHSHVYWYRQLPEEGLKFMVYLQKENIIDESGMPKERFSAEFPKEGPSILRIQQVVRGDSAAYFCASSVAGGPSYNEQFFGPGTRLTVL.

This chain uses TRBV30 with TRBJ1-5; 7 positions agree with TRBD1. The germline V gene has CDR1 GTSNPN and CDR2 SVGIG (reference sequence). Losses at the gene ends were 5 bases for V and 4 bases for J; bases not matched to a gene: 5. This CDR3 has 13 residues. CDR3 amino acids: CAWGDRVNQPQHF. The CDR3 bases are TGTGCCTGGGGAGACAGGGTGAATCAGCCCCAGCATTTT.

Here the CDR3 reads CASSLMTSGTQYEQYF. DNA of the CDR3: TGCGCCAGCAGCTTGATGACTAGCGGGACCCAATACGAGCAGTACTTC. The chain combines TRBV5-1 with TRBJ2-7; 11 bases agree with TRBD2. This CDR3 has 16 amino acids. CDR1 is SGHRS and CDR2 is YFSETQ in the germline V gene. Trimming at V came to 1 base and at J to 4 bases, leaving 7 bases not matched to a gene.

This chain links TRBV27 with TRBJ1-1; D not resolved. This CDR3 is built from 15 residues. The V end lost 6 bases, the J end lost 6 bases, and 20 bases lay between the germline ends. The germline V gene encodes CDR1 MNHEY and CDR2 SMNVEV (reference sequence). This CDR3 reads CASSHPRQAEAEAFF. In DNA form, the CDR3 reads TGTGCCAGCAGCCACCCTCGGCAGGCGGAGGCTGAAGCTTTCTTT.

Here the CDR3 DNA reads TGTGCCAGCAGCGCCCCTCCTCAAGACAGCGATGGCTACACCTTC. It translates to CASSAPPQDSDGYTF. This chain connects TRBV9 to TRBJ1-2; D is perhaps TRBD1 (5 bases). The CDR3 length is 15 residues. Trimming shortened V by 3 bases and J by 6 bases, and 18 bases separated the two germline ends. CDR1 and CDR2 from the germline V gene are SGDLS and YYNGEE.

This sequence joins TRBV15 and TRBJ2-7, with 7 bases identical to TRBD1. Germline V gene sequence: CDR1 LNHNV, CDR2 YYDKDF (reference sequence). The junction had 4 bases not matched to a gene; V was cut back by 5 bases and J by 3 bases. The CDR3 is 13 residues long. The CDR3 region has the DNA TGTGCCACCAGCCAGGGACAGCTCTACGAGCAGTACTTC. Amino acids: CATSQGQLYEQYF.

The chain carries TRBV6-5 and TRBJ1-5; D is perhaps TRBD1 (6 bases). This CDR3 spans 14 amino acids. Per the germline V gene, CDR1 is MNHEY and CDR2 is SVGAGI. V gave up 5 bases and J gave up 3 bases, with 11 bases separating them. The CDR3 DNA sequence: TGTGCCAGCAGTCAACAGGGCACCAATCAGCCCCAGCATTTT. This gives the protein CASSQQGTNQPQHF.

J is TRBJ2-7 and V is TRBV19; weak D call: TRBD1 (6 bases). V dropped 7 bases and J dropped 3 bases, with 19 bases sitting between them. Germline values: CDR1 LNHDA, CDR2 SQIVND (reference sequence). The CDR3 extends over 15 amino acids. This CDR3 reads CASNSGIRGGYEQYF. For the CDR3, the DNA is TGTGCCAGTAATTCAGGAATCAGGGGTGGCTACGAGCAGTACTTC.

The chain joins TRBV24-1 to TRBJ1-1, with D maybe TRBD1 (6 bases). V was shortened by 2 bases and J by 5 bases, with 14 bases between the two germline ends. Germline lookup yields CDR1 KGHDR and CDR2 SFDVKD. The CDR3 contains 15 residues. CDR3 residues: CATSDSNRGGTEAFF. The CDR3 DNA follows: TGTGCCACCAGTGATTCCAATAGGGGGGGGACTGAAGCTTTCTTT.

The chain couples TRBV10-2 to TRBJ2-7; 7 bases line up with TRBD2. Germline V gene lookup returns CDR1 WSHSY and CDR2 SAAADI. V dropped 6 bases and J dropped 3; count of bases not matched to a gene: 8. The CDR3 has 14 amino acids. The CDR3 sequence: CASSLGLLHYEQYF. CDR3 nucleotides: TGCGCCAGCAGCTTGGGACTACTTCACTACGAGCAGTACTTC.

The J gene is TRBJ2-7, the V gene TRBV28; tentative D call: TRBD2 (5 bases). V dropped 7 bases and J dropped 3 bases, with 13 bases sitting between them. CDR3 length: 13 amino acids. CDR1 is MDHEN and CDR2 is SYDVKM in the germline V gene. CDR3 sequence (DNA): TGTGCCAGCATCCCCCCCAGCGGCTACGAGCAGTACTTC. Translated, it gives CASIPPSGYEQYF.

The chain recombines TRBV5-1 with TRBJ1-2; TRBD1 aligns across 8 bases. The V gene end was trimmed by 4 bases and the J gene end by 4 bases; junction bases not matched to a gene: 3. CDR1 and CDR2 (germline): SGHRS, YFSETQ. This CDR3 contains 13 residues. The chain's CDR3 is CASSPQGVYGYTF. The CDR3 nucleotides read TGCGCCAGCAGCCCACAGGGGGTCTATGGCTACACCTTC. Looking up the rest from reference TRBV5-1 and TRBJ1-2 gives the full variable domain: KAGVTQTPRYLIKTRGQQVTLSCSPISGHRSVSWYQQTPGQGLQFLFEYFSETQRNKGNFPGRFSGRQFSNSRSEMNVSTLELGDSALYLCASSPQGVYGYTFGSGTRLTVV.

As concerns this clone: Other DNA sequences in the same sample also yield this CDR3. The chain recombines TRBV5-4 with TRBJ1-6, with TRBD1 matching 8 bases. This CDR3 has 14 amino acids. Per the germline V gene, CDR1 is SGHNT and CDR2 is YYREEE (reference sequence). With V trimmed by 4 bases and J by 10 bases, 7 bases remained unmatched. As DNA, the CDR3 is TGTGCCAGCAGCCTTGACAGGGGATACTCACCCCTCCACTTT. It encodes CASSLDRGYSPLHF.

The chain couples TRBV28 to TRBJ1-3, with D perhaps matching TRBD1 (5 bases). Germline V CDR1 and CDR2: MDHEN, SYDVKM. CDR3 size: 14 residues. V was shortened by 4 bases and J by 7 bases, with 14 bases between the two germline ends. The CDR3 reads CASSSGQGMNTIYF. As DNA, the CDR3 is TGTGCCAGCAGTTCGGGTCAGGGTATGAACACCATATATTTT.